This note documents a single T cell receptor beta chain sequence. Its cognate antigen is unknown. The entry originates in a study of cytomegalovirus exposure and HLA in healthy donors. PCR amplification relied on 60 Vbeta primers (plus 13 Jbeta primers). Libraries were prepared by immunoSEQ multiplex PCR; TCRdb keeps only in-frame clonotypes and omits some of them. In total, the table holds about 140,000 clones. Study conclusions and caveats: In a later analysis, V- and J-gene trimming of beta chains associated with a DCLRE1C missense variant, replicated independently. Evidence from a later analysis indicated that most CMV-associated TCR beta chains looked HLA-restricted.

Germline CDR1 and CDR2: SQVTM and ANQGSEA. J lost 0 bases, V lost 3 bases, and 4 bases had no gene match. The CDR3 consists of 16 residues. The V call is TRBV29-1, the J call TRBJ2-2, with 10 bases identical to TRBD2. This receptor was identified in a woman aged 18-30 years in good health and CMV-seronegative. The sample comprised PBMCs. CDR3 residues: CSVEPAGGPNTGELFF. CDR3 DNA sequence: TGCAGCGTTGAGCCAGCGGGAGGGCCGAACACCGGGGAGCTGTTTTTT.